The rows below give T cell receptor beta chains drawn from one sample of a study of graft-versus-host responses after intestinal transplantation. TCRdb's copy holds only in-frame clones and misses some; the assay was immunoSEQ multiplex PCR. The table lists over 80,000 clones, about nine tenths of them singletons. Their target antigens are unknown. The material sequenced was unstimulated CD8+ T cells sorted from spleen or lymph node cells, taken before transplant. The receptor set was obtained from a human donor who was the organ donor for an intestinal transplant. Both conserved end residues are part of each CDR3. Fields, in order: V gene, J gene, D gene, clone size, CDR3 protein, CDR3 DNA. The D gene is left open where the match is weak. Expanded clones are given a class, and other clones once, few, many or no size at all.

>TRBV4-1|TRBJ1-1|NA|once
CASSPRMDSLLLGGRTEAFF
TGCGCCAGCAGCCCCCGGATGGATTCTTTACTATTGGGGGGGAGGACTGAAGCTTTCTTT
>TRBV7-9|TRBJ1-2|TRBD1|NA
CASSLAGGEPGYTF
TGTGCCAGCAGCTTAGCAGGGGGCGAGCCTGGCTACACCTTC
>TRBV4-1|TRBJ1-1|NA|NA
CASSHPGMNTEAFF
TGCGCCAGCAGCCACCCAGGGATGAACACTGAAGCTTTCTTT
>TRBV9|TRBJ2-6|TRBD2|NA
CASSRTSGISGANVLTF
TGTGCCAGCAGCCGGACTAGCGGGATCTCTGGGGCCAACGTCCTGACTTTC
>TRBV9|TRBJ2-3|TRBD2|NA
CASSPRGSGGASLDTQYF
TGTGCCAGCAGCCCGAGGGGTAGCGGGGGGGCCTCTTTAGATACGCAGTATTTT
>TRBV9|TRBJ1-6|TRBD1|NA
CASSLQGGGSPLHF
TGTGCCAGCAGCCTGCAGGGGGGAGGCTCACCCCTCCACTTT
>TRBV5-6|TRBJ1-2|TRBD1|NA
CASRETGGSLLYGYTF
TGTGCCAGCAGGGAGACAGGGGGCTCCCTTCTCTATGGCTACACCTTC
>TRBV27|TRBJ1-5|TRBD1|NA
CASSLRGQGQPQHF
TGTGCCAGCAGTCTCAGGGGGCAAGGGCAGCCCCAGCATTTT
>TRBV29-1|TRBJ1-2|NA|NA
CSVEFRGKNYGYTF
TGCAGCGTTGAATTCAGAGGGAAGAACTATGGCTACACCTTC
>TRBV9|TRBJ1-2|TRBD1|NA
CASSVDLGQGYGYTF
TGTGCCAGCAGCGTAGATTTGGGACAGGGATATGGCTACACCTTC
>TRBV30|TRBJ1-2|TRBD1|NA
CAWTGGEIYTF
TGTGCCTGGACAGGGGGCGAAATCTACACCTTC
>TRBV6-1|TRBJ1-2|TRBD1|NA
CASRGTDGYTF
TGTGCCAGCAGGGGGACAGACGGCTACACCTTC
>TRBV10-3|TRBJ1-3|NA|once
CAISEPRYRDSGNTIYF
TGTGCCATCAGTGAGCCGCGCTACAGGGATTCTGGAAACACCATATATTTT